This T cell receptor beta chain was captured in a study of persistence of HIV-infected CD4 T cells. Turning to the study itself: Median time on suppressive ART was less than nine years. Up to roughly 180 mL blood was drawn at multiple time points; a couple of donors had single-time leukapheresis.

The immunoSEQ assay was version 4, run in survey mode. The data were produced by immunoSEQ multiplex PCR, yet TCRdb's version contains in-frame clones alone and is incomplete. The repertoire holds 30,000 to 45,000 clones, with around 80% as singletons. Findings of the study overall: TCRbeta richness was lower in CMV- and Gag-responding cells than in anti-CD3/anti-CD28-responding cells. Degenerate expanded CDR3beta sequences were enriched among CMV- and Gag-responding cells.

The length of the CDR3 is 13 residues. CDR1 and CDR2 (germline): SQVTM, ANQGSEA. V was clipped by 3 bases and J by 5 bases, with 10 bases between them. Worth noting for this clone: What it recognizes is unknown.

The stimulus was lysate of CMV-infected fibroblasts, approximately 9.7 ug/mL. Sorted nonresponding memory CD4+ T cells were CD40L-negative, CD69-negative, CD45RO-high. Sequenced here: CD4+ T cells sorted from PBMCs after approximately 18-hour stimulation, sampled from a patient who received antiretroviral therapy. This chain uses TRBV29-1 with TRBJ2-2; D tentatively reads TRBD1 or TRBD2 (5 bases each). The clonotype was recovered from an adult man with HIV who was CMV-seropositive. The CDR3 reads CSVDREGTGELFF. The DNA for the CDR3 is TGCAGCGTTGACAGAGAGGGGACCGGGGAGCTGTTTTTT.